One and the same sample provided the 28 T cell receptor beta chains below, sequenced in a study of T cell responses to AZD1222 COVID-19 vaccine. Profiled with immunoSEQ multiplex PCR; TCRdb holds only in-frame clones, not every one. Of around 84,000 clones in the sample, roughly 94% were seen once. The specimen comprised peripheral blood, sampled on day 0 of MenACWY control vaccination. Receptor source: an adult in good health.

This sequence joins TRBV3-1 (or the pseudogene TRBV3-2) and TRBJ1-4; D gene uncertain. In germline, CDR1 is LGHDT, CDR2 YNNKEL (reference sequence). Trimming stripped 2 bases from V and 8 bases from J, with 9 bases between. The CDR3 extends over 13 amino acids. The CDR3 here is CASSQRFEEKLFF. In DNA, the CDR3 is TGTGCCAGCAGCCAACGGTTCGAAGAAAAACTGTTTTTT.

The chain carries TRBV11-2 and TRBJ1-2; D gene ambiguous. The CDR3 runs to 12 residues. V gave up 0 bases and J gave up 5 bases, with 4 bases separating them. CDR1 SGHAT and CDR2 FQNNGV come from the germline V gene. In nucleotides, the CDR3 is TGTGCCAGCAGCTTAGACCGGTATGGCTACACCTTC. It encodes CASSLDRYGYTF.

The rearrangement uses TRBV24-1 and TRBJ2-6; the D is unclear. The germline V gene has CDR1 KGHDR and CDR2 SFDVKD. V lost 5 bases, J lost 0 bases, and 10 bases lay in between. The CDR3 totals 16 residues. The CDR3 reads CATSAPGDSGANVLTF. In DNA form, the CDR3 reads TGTGCCACCAGTGCGCCAGGAGACTCTGGGGCCAACGTCCTGACTTTC.

V gene TRBV15 combines with J gene TRBJ1-2; D is undetermined. Trimming stripped 3 bases from V and 2 bases from J, with 7 bases between. Germline loops: CDR1 LNHNV, CDR2 YYDKDF (reference sequence). CDR3 length: 13 residues. CDR3 sequence: CATSSGKNYGYTF. DNA of the CDR3: TGTGCCACCAGCAGCGGCAAGAACTATGGCTACACCTTC.

The chain carries TRBV7-3 and TRBJ2-7, with unresolved D. The germline gives CDR1 SGHTA, CDR2 FQGTGA. The CDR3 runs 14 residues. V was clipped by 2 bases and J by 3 bases, with 11 bases between them. The CDR3 protein is CASSLAGQNYEQYF. CDR3 nucleotide sequence: TGTGCCAGCAGCTTAGCCGGGCAGAACTACGAGCAGTACTTC.

This rearrangement joins TRBV20-1 to TRBJ2-1; 11 bases fit TRBD2. The CDR3 contains 17 residues. The J segment lost 1 base and the V segment lost 3 bases, leaving 8 bases of the junction unmatched. Germline CDR1 reads DFQATT; CDR2 reads SNEGSKA (reference sequence). The CDR3: CSASGKGLAVSYNEQFF. The CDR3 nucleotides read TGCAGTGCTAGTGGGAAGGGACTAGCGGTATCCTACAATGAGCAGTTCTTC.

This chain connects TRBV18 to TRBJ1-1; possibly TRBD1 for D (5 bases). CDR1 and CDR2 from the germline V gene are KGHSH and LQKENI. Trimming removed 3 bases from V and 0 bases from J, with 14 bases in between. The CDR3 is made up of 16 amino acids. DNA of the CDR3: TGTGCCAGCTCACCGGGGACGGGAAGTATGAACACTGAAGCTTTCTTT. Its translation is CASSPGTGSMNTEAFF.

The chain employs TRBV2 and TRBJ1-2; D perhaps matches TRBD1 (6 bases). The CDR3 spans 12 residues. Looked up from germline, CDR1 is SNHLY and CDR2 is FYNNEI. The CDR3 region has the DNA TGTGTTGTGGGGGGGCAGGACTATGGCTACACCTTC. Translating gives CVVGGQDYGYTF.

This chain uses TRBV19 with TRBJ1-2; no clear D. CDR1 and CDR2 (germline): LNHDA, SQIVND (reference sequence). The CDR3 covers 15 residues. V lost 3 bases to trimming and J lost 7 bases, with 18 bases between them. The CDR3 nucleotides read TGTGCCAGTAGTATCATAGGCATACGGGCTTCTGGCTACACCTTC. This codes for CASSIIGIRASGYTF. Full variable domain (outside the CDR3, taken from reference TRBV19 and TRBJ1-2): DGGITQSPKYLFRKEGQNVTLSCEQNLNHDAMYWYRQDPGQGLRLIYYSQIVNDFQKGDIAEGYSVSREKKESFPLTVTSAQKNPTAFYLCASSIIGIRASGYTFGSGTRLTVV.

The V call is TRBV19, the J call TRBJ2-7, with 7 bases that match TRBD2. The CDR3 runs to 15 residues. The germline V gene encodes CDR1 LNHDA and CDR2 SQIVND (reference sequence). J lost 0 bases, V lost 3 bases, and 5 bases had no gene match. For the CDR3, the DNA is TGTGCCAGTAGTATCCTAGCGGCTAGCTCCTACGAGCAGTACTTC. This codes for CASSILAASSYEQYF.

This clone was recorded only once. This chain links TRBV7-6 with TRBJ1-6; 11 positions match TRBD1. The junction had 2 bases not matched to a gene; V was cut back by 3 bases and J by 7 bases. CDR3 length: 15 residues. The germline V gene has CDR1 SGHVS and CDR2 FNYEAQ. The CDR3 sequence: CASSFGQGANSPLHF. The DNA of the CDR3 is TGTGCCAGCAGCTTCGGACAGGGGGCCAATTCACCCCTCCACTTT.

A single count supports this clone. V and J are TRBV6-6 and TRBJ1-1, with D uncertain. Germline V CDR1 and CDR2: MNHNY, SVGAGI (reference sequence). The CDR3 extends over 14 amino acids. The germline V and J ends were trimmed by 2 bases and 10 bases, with 17 bases remaining between them. This CDR3 reads CASSYEVTTGAAFF. In nucleotides, the CDR3 is TGTGCCAGCAGTTACGAGGTGACCACTGGAGCAGCTTTCTTT.

V usage is TRBV19 and J usage is TRBJ1-4; D may be TRBD1 (5 bases). Trimming removed 8 bases from V and 5 bases from J, with 15 bases in between. The CDR3 runs to 14 residues. The germline gives CDR1 LNHDA, CDR2 SQIVND (reference sequence). The CDR3 here is CASSPGDWNEKLFF. The CDR3 coding sequence is TGTGCCAGTTCTCCGGGGGACTGGAATGAAAAACTGTTTTTT.

J is TRBJ2-1 and V is TRBV9; D may be TRBD2 (7 bases). V was shortened by 3 bases and J by 8 bases, with 21 bases between the two germline ends. The germline V gene encodes CDR1 SGDLS and CDR2 YYNGEE. This CDR3 has 16 amino acids. The CDR3, as DNA: TGTGCCAGCAGCGCCCTTCTAGGCGGGGGCCGCGATGAGCAGTTCTTC. As protein: CASSALLGGGRDEQFF.

The rearrangement links TRBV11-2 to TRBJ2-1, with 10 bases that match TRBD2. V was clipped by 2 bases and J by 9 bases; unmatched bases: 4. The CDR3 totals 14 residues. Germline CDR1 reads SGHAT; CDR2 reads FQNNGV. The CDR3 is CASSLLAGVPEQFF. The CDR3 DNA is TGTGCCAGCAGCTTACTAGCGGGAGTTCCTGAGCAGTTCTTC.

The V call is TRBV14, the J call TRBJ1-4; TRBD1 matches 7 bases. This CDR3 is 15 amino acids long. Germline-derived CDR1 and CDR2 are SGHDN and FVKESK. Germline trimming cut 2 bases from V and 7 bases from J; bases unmatched to any gene: 7. The CDR3 region has the DNA TGTGCCAGCAGCCAACAACAGGGGTTAGGTGAAAAACTGTTTTTT. Its protein product is CASSQQQGLGEKLFF.

The chain has TRBV3-1 (or the pseudogene TRBV3-2) and TRBJ2-2; TRBD2 agrees at 8 bases. Germline CDR1 LGHDT, CDR2 YNNKEL (reference sequence). J lost 6 bases, V lost 2 bases, and 5 bases had no gene match. This CDR3 is built from 15 residues. This CDR3 is CASSQIAGSPGELFF. The CDR3 DNA sequence: TGTGCCAGCAGCCAAATAGCGGGATCTCCCGGGGAGCTGTTTTTT.

The rearrangement links TRBV6-1 to TRBJ2-1, with 9 positions matching TRBD2. The CDR3 is 16 residues long. V lost 4 bases, J lost 1 base, and 5 bases stayed unmatched. The germline V gene has CDR1 MNHNS and CDR2 SASEGT. The CDR3 region is CASSATSGGSYNEQFF. In DNA, the CDR3 is TGTGCCAGCAGTGCTACCAGCGGGGGGTCCTACAATGAGCAGTTCTTC.

Points on this clone: One junction end disagrees with the germline gene, perhaps due to a read error. The chain carries TRBV7-7 and TRBJ2-1; 10 bases are a match to TRBD2. The CDR3 length is 16 residues. Per germline, CDR1 SSHAT and CDR2 FNYEAQ (reference sequence). The chain's CDR3 is CASSNPSGRGDNEQFF. CDR3 nucleotides: TGTGCTAGCAGCAACCCTAGCGGGAGAGGGGACAATGAGCAGTTCTTC.

V usage is TRBV19 and J usage is TRBJ2-1, with 8 bases that match TRBD2. CDR3 length equals 15 residues. Germline V gives CDR1 LNHDA, CDR2 SQIVND (reference sequence). Unmatched junction bases numbered 9, after V lost 3 bases and J lost 8 bases. The CDR3 DNA follows: TGTGCCAGTAGTATTGTCGGTAGCGGGAACGATGAGCAGTTCTTC. This codes for CASSIVGSGNDEQFF.

The sample holds a few counts of this clone. The chain links TRBV27 to TRBJ2-1; the D is unclear. CDR3 length: 15 amino acids. The germline V and J ends were trimmed by 0 bases and 4 bases, with 10 bases remaining between them. From germline, CDR1 is MNHEY and CDR2 SMNVEV (reference sequence). DNA for the CDR3: TGTGCCAGCAGTTTATCCGGCCCGATGTACAATGAGCAGTTCTTC. Its protein product is CASSLSGPMYNEQFF.

This chain joins TRBV5-6 and TRBJ2-2; 12 bases fit TRBD1. The V and J ends lost 4 bases and 7 bases, in that order; junction bases with no gene match: 8. This CDR3 is 16 amino acids long. From germline, CDR1 is SGHDT and CDR2 YYEEEE. Written as DNA, the CDR3 is TGTGCCAGCAGCATCACCCGGGACAGGGGGCACGGGGAGCTGTTTTTT. Its protein product is CASSITRDRGHGELFF.

The chain links TRBV14 to TRBJ1-1, with TRBD1 matching 12 bases. CDR1 and CDR2 (germline): SGHDN, FVKESK. V lost 4 bases, J lost 4 bases, and 7 bases stayed unmatched. There are 16 residues in the CDR3. The chain's CDR3 is CASSPFPGQGATEAFF. The CDR3 nucleotides read TGTGCCAGCAGCCCTTTTCCGGGACAGGGGGCCACTGAAGCTTTCTTT.

V gene TRBV18 combines with J gene TRBJ2-1; no clear D gene. This CDR3 is built from 11 residues. The germline V and J ends were trimmed by 2 bases and 7 bases, with 3 bases remaining between them. Germline assignment: CDR1 KGHSH and CDR2 LQKENI. The CDR3 DNA sequence: TGTGCCAGCTCACCAAAAAATGAGCAGTTCTTC. Its protein is CASSPKNEQFF.

Remarks on this clone: One end of the junction fails to match germline, which may point to a read error. The chain links TRBV11-2 to TRBJ1-2; TRBD1 might be the D (5 bases). Germline V gene data show CDR1 as SGHAT and CDR2 as FQNNGV. This CDR3 spans 14 amino acids. This CDR3 reads CASSLEGRSYGYTF. CDR3 DNA: TGTGCCAGCAGCCTAGAGGGACGGTCCTATGGCTACACCTTC.

The chain couples TRBV6-1 to TRBJ2-1; 9 nucleotides line up with TRBD2. V gave up 3 bases and J gave up 7 bases; unmatched junction bases: 4. Germline V gives CDR1 MNHNS, CDR2 SASEGT. The CDR3 extends over 14 amino acids. CDR3 DNA sequence: TGTGCCAGCAGTGAGACTAGCGGTGGGAATGAGCAGTTCTTC. This codes for CASSETSGGNEQFF.

This chain links TRBV7-2 with TRBJ1-5, with 7 bases aligning to TRBD1. The germline V gene encodes CDR1 SGHTA and CDR2 FQGNSA. The CDR3 runs 14 residues. V lost 4 bases, J lost 7 bases, and 7 bases stayed unmatched. The CDR3, as DNA: TGTGCCAGCAGCTCCGGGACAGTCGGACAGCCCCAGCATTTT. It yields the protein CASSSGTVGQPQHF.

The chain recombines TRBV5-1 with TRBJ2-3; 11 bases fit TRBD2. V shed 2 bases and J 1 base; nucleotides not matched to a gene: 9. The germline gives CDR1 SGHRS, CDR2 YFSETQ. This CDR3 contains 18 residues. The CDR3 loop is CASSLPIAGGPGTDTQYF. CDR3 sequence (DNA): TGCGCCAGCAGCTTACCCATAGCGGGGGGGCCTGGCACAGATACGCAGTATTTT.